The 24 T cell receptor beta chains given below trace back to one sample, sequenced in a study of blood T cell repertoires in COVID-19. Clones were read by immunoSEQ multiplex PCR, and TCRdb kept only the in-frame ones, dropping some. This table has about 140,000 clones, 80% to 90% appearing once. The material sequenced was peripheral blood. All receptors derive from a woman between 45 and 60 years old with acute or convalescent COVID-19.

This chain links TRBV24-1 with TRBJ1-1; a possible D gene is TRBD1 (6 bases). V was clipped by 7 bases and J by 1 base, with 12 bases between them. This CDR3 spans 14 amino acids. CDR1 is KGHDR and CDR2 is SFDVKD in the germline V gene. The CDR3 nucleotides read TGTGCCACCAGACAGACAGGTTCGAACACTGAAGCTTTCTTT. It codes for CATRQTGSNTEAFF.

The rearrangement uses TRBV3-1 (or the pseudogene TRBV3-2) and TRBJ2-1; tentatively, D is TRBD2 (6 bases). In germline, CDR1 is LGHDT, CDR2 YNNKEL (reference sequence). The V end was cut by 4 bases, the J end by 3 bases, with 19 bases between. The CDR3 runs 17 residues. The CDR3 coding sequence is TGTGCCAGCAGCCTAAGTAAGGTGGGACTTGACTACAATGAGCAGTTCTTC. This sequence encodes CASSLSKVGLDYNEQFF.

The chain carries TRBV2 and TRBJ2-2; TRBD1 matches at 8 bases. The ends lost 5 bases at V and 6 bases at J; junction bases unmatched: 2. This CDR3 region has 13 residues. Germline CDR1 and CDR2: SNHLY and FYNNEI. The CDR3 loop reads CASSPQGAGELFF. CDR3 DNA sequence: TGTGCCAGCAGTCCACAGGGGGCCGGGGAGCTGTTTTTT. Based on the CDR3 plus reference TRBV2 and TRBJ2-2, the full variable domain is EPEVTQTPSHQVTQMGQEVILRCVPISNHLYFYWYRQILGQKVEFLVSFYNNEISEKSEIFDDQFSVERPDGSNFTLKIRSTKLEDSAMYFCASSPQGAGELFFGEGSRLTVL.

The chain couples TRBV18 to TRBJ2-7, with 7 positions matching TRBD2. CDR1 is KGHSH, CDR2 LQKENI, per germline. The CDR3 runs 12 residues. The trim removed 5 bases at V and 8 bases at J, leaving 6 bases unmatched. The CDR3 DNA follows: TGTGCCAGCTCAATGGAGCGGGGTAAGCAGTACTTC. It yields the protein CASSMERGKQYF.

The chain links TRBV2 to TRBJ1-5, with D uncertain. The CDR3 spans 15 residues. With 3 bases removed from V and 0 bases from J, the gap between germline ends came to 9 bases. Germline CDR1 reads SNHLY; CDR2 reads FYNNEI. The CDR3 bases are TGTGCCAGCAGTGAGGTTGCGAATAGCAATCAGCCCCAGCATTTT. This gives the protein CASSEVANSNQPQHF. The full variable domain, in which reference TRBV2 and TRBJ1-5 provide the parts outside the CDR3, is EPEVTQTPSHQVTQMGQEVILRCVPISNHLYFYWYRQILGQKVEFLVSFYNNEISEKSEIFDDQFSVERPDGSNFTLKIRSTKLEDSAMYFCASSEVANSNQPQHFGDGTRLSIL.

This chain joins TRBV6-5 and TRBJ1-3, with D possibly matching TRBD1 (6 bases). V was shortened by 7 bases and J by 2 bases, with 12 bases between the two germline ends. Germline CDR1 reads MNHEY; CDR2 reads SVGAGI. The CDR3 is made up of 14 amino acids. DNA of the CDR3: TGTGCCAGCACTACAGGGAGTGCTGGAAACACCATATATTTT. Amino acid sequence: CASTTGSAGNTIYF.

V is TRBV30 and J is TRBJ1-3; D is unclear. CDR3 size: 12 residues. From germline, CDR1 is GTSNPN and CDR2 SVGIG (reference sequence). The ends were cut back, 3 bases at V and 1 base at J, with 4 bases in the middle. The CDR3 DNA reads as TGTGCCTGGAGGGCATCTGGAAACACCATATATTTT. Amino acid sequence: CAWRASGNTIYF.

The V and J genes are TRBV9 and TRBJ2-1; TRBD2 matches at 7 bases. CDR1 and CDR2 (germline): SGDLS, YYNGEE. V dropped 4 bases and J dropped 7; count of bases not matched to a gene: 2. The CDR3 is 12 amino acids. The CDR3 DNA follows: TGTGCCAGCAGCCCCGGGGGGAATGAGCAGTTCTTC. Translated: CASSPGGNEQFF.

The chain recombines TRBV6-2 or TRBV6-3 with TRBJ1-2; 8 bases map to TRBD1. The germline CDR1 and CDR2 sequences are MNHEY and SVGEGT. V lost 5 bases, J lost 5 bases, and 10 bases stayed unmatched. The length of the CDR3 is 15 residues. The CDR3 bases are TGTGCCAGCAGTAGACCTGGACAGGGATGGTATGGCTACACCTTC. It encodes CASSRPGQGWYGYTF.

The chain joins TRBV24-1 to TRBJ2-5; 7 positions agree with TRBD1. The CDR3 is made up of 12 amino acids. V lost 9 bases to trimming and J lost 4 bases; unmatched junction nucleotides: 4. CDR1 and CDR2 (germline): KGHDR, SFDVKD. The CDR3 region has the DNA TGTGCCACCTCCCGGACAGGAGAGACCCAGTACTTC. The encoded protein is CATSRTGETQYF.

On this clone: This sample also contains other DNA sequences that code for the same CDR3. V is TRBV29-1 and J is TRBJ2-2; D perhaps matches TRBD2 (5 bases). The CDR3 consists of 13 residues. The V end was cut by 7 bases, the J end by 3 bases, with 12 bases between. The germline V gene encodes CDR1 SQVTM and CDR2 ANQGSEA. Written as DNA, the CDR3 is TGCAGCGGCGGGCAGGCCTACACCGGGGAGCTGTTTTTT. It codes for CSGGQAYTGELFF.

The chain recombines TRBV5-5 with TRBJ2-2; 7 nucleotides align to TRBD2. The CDR3 loop spans 15 amino acids. Germline V CDR1 and CDR2: SGHKS, YYEKEE (reference sequence). The V gene end was trimmed by 9 bases and the J gene end by 2 bases; junction bases not matched to a gene: 10. Here the CDR3 reads CATSWEGGNTGELFF. In DNA form, the CDR3 reads TGTGCCACCTCCTGGGAGGGAGGAAACACCGGGGAGCTGTTTTTT.

V usage is TRBV19 and J usage is TRBJ1-5; TRBD1 matches 7 bases. Germline CDR1 and CDR2: LNHDA and SQIVND (reference sequence). CDR3 length equals 16 residues. J gave up 6 bases and V 9 bases, and 17 bases lay outside the gene matches. This chain's CDR3 is CASRHRGGGIGQPQHF. The CDR3 coding sequence is TGTGCCAGCCGGCACAGAGGGGGCGGAATTGGTCAGCCCCAGCATTTT.

Only a few counts were recorded for this clone. The chain links TRBV7-2 to TRBJ1-2; D perhaps matches TRBD1 (5 bases). Germline V CDR1 and CDR2: SGHTA, FQGNSA. The CDR3 totals 15 residues. V lost 3 bases and J 5 bases, leaving 16 bases between the germline ends. CDR3 loop: CASSFSGYTDYGYTF. In nucleotides, the CDR3 is TGTGCCAGCAGCTTCTCAGGGTATACGGATTATGGCTACACCTTC.

This clone occurred once. V usage is TRBV5-1 and J usage is TRBJ2-7; TRBD1 agrees at 9 bases. Losses at the gene ends were 4 bases for V and 4 bases for J; bases not matched to a gene: 12. The germline CDR1 and CDR2 sequences are SGHRS and YFSETQ. The CDR3 is made up of 16 amino acids. The CDR3 region is CASSPGPDRGRYEQYF. The DNA for the CDR3 is TGCGCCAGCAGCCCGGGACCCGACAGGGGGAGGTACGAGCAGTACTTC.

This sequence joins TRBV7-9 and TRBJ1-5; D gene ambiguous. This CDR3 comprises 15 residues. Germline V gene lookup returns CDR1 SEHNR and CDR2 FQNEAQ (reference sequence). V gave up 5 bases and J gave up 3 bases, with 14 bases separating them. Here the CDR3 DNA reads TGTGCCAGCAGCCCTGAGGGTCTAAACAATCAGCCCCAGCATTTT. Its protein is CASSPEGLNNQPQHF.

The rearrangement links TRBV6-4 to TRBJ1-1, with 8 bases aligning to TRBD1. The CDR3 covers 15 residues. Germline trimming cut 4 bases from V and 1 base from J; bases unmatched to any gene: 5. The germline gives CDR1 MRHNA, CDR2 SNTAGT. The CDR3 loop is CASSVAGGWNTEAFF. The CDR3 DNA is TGTGCCAGCAGTGTGGCAGGGGGCTGGAACACTGAAGCTTTCTTT.

The chain couples TRBV6-1 to TRBJ2-7; 12 bases map to TRBD2. The CDR3 length is 18 residues. CDR1 and CDR2 from the germline V gene are MNHNS and SASEGT. V trimming: 3 bases; J trimming: 0 bases; junction bases outside the gene matches: 9. CDR3 residues: CASSESLAGGYVSYEQYF. The CDR3 DNA reads as TGTGCCAGCAGTGAGTCGCTAGCGGGAGGGTATGTCTCCTACGAGCAGTACTTC.

This clone is labeled as large. The genes are TRBV27 and TRBJ1-4; perhaps TRBD1 as D (6 bases). Trimming left V 4 bases short and J 0 bases short, with 6 bases between. The germline V gene has CDR1 MNHEY and CDR2 SMNVEV (reference sequence). The CDR3 is made up of 14 amino acids. Here the CDR3 reads CASSYRATNEKLFF. CDR3 nucleotide sequence: TGTGCCAGCAGTTACAGGGCAACTAATGAAAAACTGTTTTTT.

This clone was counted between two and nine times. The chain uses TRBV29-1 and TRBJ1-4; possibly TRBD1 for D (6 bases). Trimming removed 0 bases at V and 8 bases at J, with 10 bases between. The CDR3 covers 13 residues. Germline CDR1 and CDR2: SQVTM and ANQGSEA. CDR3 in amino acids: CSVEDRGDEKLFF. The CDR3 DNA sequence: TGCAGCGTTGAAGACAGGGGTGACGAAAAACTGTTTTTT.

The chain is built from TRBV5-1 and TRBJ2-7; TRBD1 matches at 8 bases. The CDR3 covers 13 residues. Germline CDR1 SGHRS, CDR2 YFSETQ. V lost 5 bases and J lost 2; bases outside the gene matches: 3. The CDR3 protein is CASRDRVAYEQYF. In DNA, the CDR3 is TGCGCCAGCAGGGACAGGGTGGCCTACGAGCAGTACTTC. The entire variable domain, with the rest obtained from reference TRBV5-1 and TRBJ2-7, is as follows: KAGVTQTPRYLIKTRGQQVTLSCSPISGHRSVSWYQQTPGQGLQFLFEYFSETQRNKGNFPGRFSGRQFSNSRSEMNVSTLELGDSALYLCASRDRVAYEQYFGPGTRLTVT.

The V gene is TRBV4-1, the J gene TRBJ2-5; the match to TRBD2 covers 10 bases. The trim removed 3 bases at V and 5 bases at J, leaving 6 bases unmatched. Per germline, CDR1 MGHRA and CDR2 YSYEKL. This CDR3 spans 15 amino acids. The CDR3 DNA follows: TGCGCCAGCAGCCAGTGGACTAGCGGAATTGAGACCCAGTACTTC. Amino acid sequence: CASSQWTSGIETQYF.

The chain uses TRBV6-5 and TRBJ1-1, with 8 bases fitting TRBD1. The length of the CDR3 is 13 residues. CDR1 and CDR2 (germline): MNHEY, SVGAGI. The V and J ends lost 6 bases and 5 bases, in that order; junction bases with no gene match: 5. The DNA of the CDR3 is TGTGCCAGCAGCCGACAGGGGAGGACTGAAGCTTTCTTT. Translation gives CASSRQGRTEAFF.

J is TRBJ1-5 and V is TRBV6-5, with D perhaps TRBD1 (5 bases). The germline V gene has CDR1 MNHEY and CDR2 SVGAGI. V was pared by 7 bases and J by 6 bases, with 10 bases between. This CDR3 spans 12 amino acids. The CDR3, as DNA: TGTGCCAGCATCTTCGGGGGTCAGCCCCAGCATTTT. Encoded protein: CASIFGGQPQHF.